Each of the 8 T cell receptor beta chains below was sequenced from the same sample in a study of T cell responses to AZD1222 COVID-19 vaccine (dated by TCRdb to about 2021). Receptors were amplified or captured by the immunoSEQ multiplex PCR assay. TCRdb retrieved this table from immuneACCESS and kept in-frame rearrangements only. Not all clones are present; in checked studies, unresolved V genes account for under half, and no reason is known for the remainder. This sample comprises over 110,000 clones, under 95% of them detected only once. The leading ten clones occupy approximately 5% of the sample. The sample's time point label, in plain terms: baseline before first vaccination. The starting material was peripheral blood, obtained on day 0 of AZD1222 vaccination. These receptors originate from an adult in good health.

The genes are TRBV4-3 and TRBJ1-5; perhaps TRBD1 as D (6 bases). The CDR3 covers 15 residues. Germline V gives CDR1 LGHNA, CDR2 YSLEER. V was pared by 1 base and J by 5 bases, with 12 bases between. The CDR3: CASSQGGQGDQPQHF. CDR3 nucleotides: TGCGCCAGCAGCCAAGGGGGGCAGGGCGATCAGCCCCAGCATTTT.

The chain combines TRBV2 with TRBJ2-1; 16 bases map to TRBD2. Germline trimming cut 6 bases from V and 7 bases from J; bases unmatched to any gene: 9. Germline V CDR1 and CDR2: SNHLY, FYNNEI. The CDR3 is 17 residues long. CDR3 in amino acids: CASRGTSGRVKGNEQFF. The CDR3 DNA follows: TGTGCCAGCAGGGGGACTAGCGGGAGGGTAAAGGGGAATGAGCAGTTCTTC.

The genes are TRBV4-1 and TRBJ2-2, with 7 bases matching TRBD1. Losses at the gene ends were 3 bases for V and 0 bases for J; bases not matched to a gene: 7. This CDR3 has 17 residues. Germline V lookup: CDR1 MGHRA, CDR2 YSYEKL. CDR3 sequence reads: CASSHPGTDANTGELFF. For the CDR3, the DNA is TGCGCCAGCAGCCACCCCGGGACAGATGCGAACACCGGGGAGCTGTTTTTT.

The rearrangement joins TRBV11-2 to TRBJ1-6; no clear D gene. CDR3 length equals 16 residues. Trimming took off 1 base at V and 2 bases at J, with 9 bases between the two ends. Germline CDR1 is SGHAT and CDR2 is FQNNGV. The CDR3 DNA is TGTGCCAGCAGCTTAGTACCAGGCACCTATAATTCACCCCTCCACTTT. It specifies CASSLVPGTYNSPLHF.

The chain employs TRBV19 and TRBJ1-1, with TRBD1 as a possible D gene (6 bases). V was cut by 5 bases and J by 3 bases, with 10 bases left in between. This CDR3 is built from 13 residues. The germline CDR1 and CDR2 sequences are LNHDA and SQIVND (reference sequence). The CDR3 DNA follows: TGTGCCAGTAGTCAGGGGATTGACACTGAAGCTTTCTTT. This gives the protein CASSQGIDTEAFF.

This chain connects TRBV5-4 to TRBJ2-1, with D perhaps matching TRBD1 (6 bases). Trimming left V 0 bases short and J 0 bases short, with 10 bases between. Germline V gene data show CDR1 as SGHNT and CDR2 as YYREEE (reference sequence). The CDR3 has 16 amino acids. CDR3 residues: CASSLGQDPSYNEQFF. In nucleotides, the CDR3 is TGTGCCAGCAGCTTGGGACAGGACCCCTCCTACAATGAGCAGTTCTTC.

The V call is TRBV7-8, the J call TRBJ2-2, with TRBD2 identical over 7 bases. The CDR3 has 16 amino acids. J lost 5 bases, V lost 2 bases, and 8 bases had no gene match. Germline-derived CDR1 and CDR2 are SGHVS and FQNEAQ. CDR3 in amino acids: CASSLRPSGTTGELFF. CDR3 nucleotide sequence: TGTGCCAGCAGCTTAAGGCCTAGCGGAACGACCGGGGAGCTGTTTTTT.

The V call is TRBV3-1 (or the pseudogene TRBV3-2), the J call TRBJ1-5; no definite D call. V was trimmed by 3 bases and J by 9 bases, leaving 15 bases between them. In germline, CDR1 is LGHDT, CDR2 YNNKEL (reference sequence). This CDR3 region has 14 residues. CDR3 residues: CASSQDQSPGPQHF. In DNA form, the CDR3 reads TGTGCCAGCAGCCAGGATCAGTCGCCAGGGCCCCAGCATTTT.